Each of the 30 T cell receptor beta chains below was sequenced from the same sample in a study of T-cell memory formation after mild COVID-19. One entry per CDR3 protein results from TCRdb running MiXCR on the 5' RACE reads. The repertoire holds hundreds of thousands of distinct CDR3 sequences, with more than 15% as singletons. The source material was PBMCs or a T cell subset sorted from them (not recorded which). The receptors were gathered from a man younger than 35 who had mild COVID-19 (a few samples of this study predate the infection). Cell type and time point are not known.

The gene calls are TRBV7-2 and TRBJ2-5, with 9 nucleotides matching TRBD2. Germline trimming cut 3 bases from V and 5 bases from J; bases unmatched to any gene: 16. The germline CDR1 and CDR2 sequences are SGHTA and FQGNSA. CDR3 size: 18 residues. The CDR3 coding sequence is TGTGCCAGCAGCTTGGGGAGGCAGTCTCTAGCGGGGATGGAGACCCAGTACTTC. The encoded protein is CASSLGRQSLAGMETQYF.

V usage is TRBV4-1 and J usage is TRBJ2-7; 7 bases match TRBD1. V shed 0 bases, J shed 3 bases, and the junction held 2 bases outside the gene matches. Germline V gene data show CDR1 as MGHRA and CDR2 as YSYEKL. The CDR3 is 14 amino acids. CDR3 in DNA: TGCGCCAGCAGCCAAGATAACAGGGGCTACGAGCAGTACGTC. Amino acids: CASSQDNRGYEQYV.

This clonotype was recorded a few times. V and J are TRBV20-1 and TRBJ1-2, with D tentatively TRBD1 (6 bases). Germline lookup yields CDR1 DFQATT and CDR2 SNEGSKA (reference sequence). Trimming shortened V by 5 bases and J by 3 bases, and 13 bases separated the two germline ends. The CDR3 is 13 amino acids. The CDR3 DNA reads as TGCAGTGCTGTGGACAGCACCCACTATGGCTACACCTTC. Its translation: CSAVDSTHYGYTF.

The chain uses TRBV18 and TRBJ2-5; D unclear. This CDR3 contains 14 residues. Trimming took off 3 bases at V and 4 bases at J, with 12 bases between the two ends. Germline V gives CDR1 KGHSH, CDR2 LQKENI. CDR3 nucleotide sequence: TGTGCCAGCTCACCTCAAATAGGAGTAGAGACCCAGTACTTC. It specifies CASSPQIGVETQYF.

The chain joins TRBV15 to TRBJ1-2, with TRBD1 identical over 7 bases. There are 14 residues in the CDR3. Germline-derived CDR1 and CDR2 are LNHNV and YYDKDF (reference sequence). Trimming took 0 bases from V and 8 from J; bases not matched to a gene: 6. The chain's CDR3 is CATSRERGLVGYTF. The CDR3 coding sequence is TGTGCCACCAGCAGAGAGAGGGGGCTAGTAGGCTACACCTTC.

This clonotype was seen once. The J gene is TRBJ2-3, the V gene TRBV7-9, with TRBD2 identical over 16 bases. There are 17 residues in the CDR3. Germline V gene sequence: CDR1 SEHNR, CDR2 FQNEAQ (reference sequence). After removal of 5 bases from V and 4 bases from J, the junction contained 6 bases not matched to a gene. CDR3 in DNA: TGTGCCAGCAGCACCAGTGGGACTAGCGGGGGGGCAGATACGCAGTATTTT. Translating it yields CASSTSGTSGGADTQYF.

The chain joins TRBV4-1 to TRBJ2-3; D gene uncertain. Germline V lookup: CDR1 MGHRA, CDR2 YSYEKL. The ends were cut back, 4 bases at V and 0 bases at J, with 8 bases in the middle. The CDR3 contains 14 residues. CDR3 coding DNA: TGCGCCAGCAGCCGGACCACTAGCACAGATACGCAGTATTTT. This translates into CASSRTTSTDTQYF.

DNA of the CDR3: TGTGCCAGCAAAAGGCTAAGGACAGACGGCTACACCTTC. Its protein product is CASKRLRTDGYTF. J is TRBJ1-2 and V is TRBV6-2 or TRBV6-3; a weak D match, TRBD1 (6 bases). V lost 7 bases and J lost 8, with 17 bases in between. This CDR3 has 13 amino acids. Germline V gene lookup returns CDR1 MNHEY and CDR2 SVGEGT.

The CDR3 region is CASSKLGQGASVPTEAFF. The CDR3 nucleotides are TGTGCCAGCAGCAAATTGGGACAGGGGGCCTCAGTTCCCACTGAAGCTTTCTTT. V gene TRBV21-1 combines with J gene TRBJ1-1; TRBD1, the table's D call, lacks a check against the DNA. TRBV21-1 is labeled a pseudogene. This CDR3 has 18 amino acids.

This clonotype has only a few counts. This chain links TRBV5-4 with TRBJ2-1; D remains ambiguous. CDR1 is SGHNT and CDR2 is YYREEE in the germline V gene (reference sequence). V lost 0 bases, J lost 3 bases, and 10 bases lay in between. The CDR3 has 15 amino acids. Here the CDR3 reads CASSLGVPLYNEQFF. For the CDR3, the DNA is TGTGCCAGCAGCTTGGGAGTCCCCCTCTACAATGAGCAGTTCTTC. The variable domain in full, with the rest retrieved from reference TRBV5-4 and TRBJ2-1, is ETGVTQSPTHLIKTRGQQVTLRCSSQSGHNTVSWYQQALGQGPQFIFQYYREEENGRGNFPPRFSGLQFPNYSSELNVNALELDDSALYLCASSLGVPLYNEQFFGPGTRLTVL.

The chain is built from TRBV25-1 and TRBJ2-1, with D possibly TRBD2 on 5 matching bases. Per germline, CDR1 MGHDK and CDR2 SYGVNS. The V end was cut by 1 base, the J end by 2 bases, with 6 bases between. The CDR3 extends over 14 amino acids. The CDR3, as DNA: TGTGCCAGCAGTGAATCCGGGGCCTACAATGAGCAGTTCTTC. Its translation is CASSESGAYNEQFF.

The chain carries TRBV12-3 or TRBV12-4 and TRBJ1-5; TRBD1 might be the D (5 bases). V was trimmed by 1 base and J by 6 bases, leaving 13 bases between them. The CDR3 sequence is 15 residues long. CDR3 coding DNA: TGTGCCAGCAGTTTAGTAGGGCAGGGAGGTCAGCCCCAGCATTTT. Translated, it gives CASSLVGQGGQPQHF.

This clonotype was seen a handful of times. V gene TRBV20-1 combines with J gene TRBJ1-1, with D possibly TRBD1 on 5 matching bases. Germline lookup yields CDR1 DFQATT and CDR2 SNEGSKA (reference sequence). The germline V and J ends were trimmed by 7 bases and 3 bases, with 12 bases remaining between them. The CDR3 contains 12 residues. CDR3 DNA: TGCAGTGTTCCAGGGTTGTACACTGAAGCTTTCTTT. Translated: CSVPGLYTEAFF.

This clonotype was seen repeatedly, ten times or more. The chain combines TRBV5-1 with TRBJ2-2, with D uncertain. The CDR3 extends over 12 amino acids. Germline V lookup: CDR1 SGHRS, CDR2 YFSETQ. The germline V and J ends were trimmed by 5 bases and 6 bases, with 8 bases remaining between them. The DNA for the CDR3 is TGCGCCAGCAGAGGTGGGGCCGGGGAGCTGTTTTTT. Protein: CASRGGAGELFF.

The chain joins TRBV7-3 to TRBJ1-2, with TRBD1 matching 8 bases. Germline CDR1 reads SGHTA; CDR2 reads FQGTGA. With 8 bases clipped from V and 11 bases from J, the junction kept 7 bases outside the gene matches. The CDR3 sequence is 11 residues long. The CDR3 loop is CASGDRGPYTF. DNA for the CDR3: TGTGCCAGCGGAGACAGGGGCCCATACACCTTC.

The chain links TRBV12-3 or TRBV12-4 to TRBJ1-3; D call uncertain. The CDR3 sequence is 15 residues long. V lost 5 bases and J 4 bases, leaving 15 bases between the germline ends. The CDR3 sequence is CASSRRGFGGNTIYF. The CDR3 DNA reads TGTGCCAGCAGTCGCAGAGGCTTTGGCGGAAACACCATATATTTT.

The V call is TRBV13, the J call TRBJ1-2; maybe TRBD1 (6 bases). Germline V CDR1 and CDR2: PRHDT, FYEKMQ (reference sequence). Trimming took off 4 bases at V and 4 bases at J, with 16 bases between the two ends. The CDR3 totals 15 residues. The CDR3, as DNA: TGTGCCAGCAGCTCCTCAGGGGAGGGTGGCTATGGCTACACCTTC. This codes for CASSSSGEGGYGYTF.

This clonotype was seen a handful of times. The chain employs TRBV6-6 and TRBJ1-5; D remains unclear. Germline V CDR1 and CDR2: MNHNY, SVGAGI (reference sequence). This CDR3 region has 14 residues. Trimming stripped 0 bases from V and 3 bases from J, with 6 bases between. DNA for the CDR3: TGTGCCAGCAGTTACTCAGGACCCAATCAGCCCCAGCATTTT. Amino acids: CASSYSGPNQPQHF.

The chain has TRBV28 and TRBJ2-7; D is perhaps TRBD2 (5 bases). Germline V gene data show CDR1 as MDHEN and CDR2 as SYDVKM. Trimming stripped 5 bases from V and 3 bases from J, with 14 bases between. There are 14 residues in the CDR3. The CDR3 loop reads CASSPRPGDYEQYV. In DNA form, the CDR3 reads TGTGCCAGCAGTCCAAGACCCGGGGACTACGAGCAGTACGTC.

This clonotype came up a few times. V gene TRBV4-3 combines with J gene TRBJ2-1; TRBD1 or TRBD2 may be the D gene (5 bases each). CDR3 length: 15 residues. Germline V gene sequence: CDR1 LGHNA, CDR2 YSLEER. Trimming left V 0 bases short and J 4 bases short, with 10 bases between. The CDR3 bases are TGCGCCAGCAGCCAAGATCGGGGACGGTACAATGAGCAGTTCTTC. It encodes CASSQDRGRYNEQFF.

This clonotype showed up just a few times. The chain joins TRBV6-5 to TRBJ1-3; D unresolved. Germline lookup yields CDR1 MNHEY and CDR2 SVGAGI. Trimming cost V 0 bases and J 0 bases, with 9 bases left between them. The CDR3 runs to 16 residues. The CDR3 coding sequence is TGTGCCAGCAGTTACTCGCTAGGAGACTCTGGAAACACCATATATTTT. It encodes CASSYSLGDSGNTIYF.

This clonotype was detected only a few times. The J gene is TRBJ2-5, the V gene TRBV6-5; 9 bases are a match to TRBD2. CDR3 length: 16 amino acids. Germline assignment: CDR1 MNHEY and CDR2 SVGAGI. The ends lost 2 bases at V and 5 bases at J; junction bases unmatched: 9. DNA for the CDR3: TGTGCCAGCAGTTACACAAGCGGGGGGCTCTCGGAGACCCAGTACTTC. Translation: CASSYTSGGLSETQYF.

This clonotype has a handful of counts. The chain combines TRBV28 with TRBJ2-7; 7 nucleotides agree with TRBD1. The CDR3 contains 14 residues. CDR1 is MDHEN and CDR2 is SYDVKM in the germline V gene. Unmatched junction bases numbered 11, after V lost 6 bases and J lost 6 bases. CDR3 sequence: CASRSGTADGEQYV. CDR3 bases: TGTGCCAGCAGATCTGGGACAGCCGACGGCGAGCAGTACGTC.

The chain links TRBV6-6 to TRBJ2-3, with no clear D. The germline gives CDR1 MNHNY, CDR2 SVGAGI (reference sequence). The CDR3 is 11 residues long. The V and J ends lost 6 bases and 6 bases respectively, with 7 bases between them. CDR3 sequence (DNA): TGTGCCAGCAGACTGCGGGATACGCAGTATTTT. Protein product: CASRLRDTQYF.

The CDR3 reads CASSDEGGSNNEQFF. CDR3 sequence (DNA): TGTGCCAGCAGTGATGAAGGGGGGTCCAACAATGAGCAGTTCTTC. This chain links TRBV2 with TRBJ2-1; TRBD1 or TRBD2 may be the D gene (6 bases each). CDR1 and CDR2 from the germline V gene are SNHLY and FYNNEI. Trimming removed 3 bases at V and 5 bases at J, with 14 bases between. This CDR3 region has 15 residues.

The CDR3 region has the DNA TGTGCCAGCAGGTCGCCCCTGGCCAAAAACATTCAGTACTTC. It encodes CASRSPLAKNIQYF. The V and J genes are TRBV6-2 or TRBV6-3 and TRBJ2-4; D not resolved. V was pared by 6 bases and J by 1 base, with 10 bases between. CDR1 is MNHEY, CDR2 SVGEGT, per germline. The CDR3 is made up of 14 amino acids.

This clonotype was recorded a few times. The V gene is TRBV11-2, the J gene TRBJ2-3, with 13 bases identical to TRBD2. This CDR3 contains 16 residues. V lost 5 bases, J lost 5 bases, and 7 bases stayed unmatched. Germline loops: CDR1 SGHAT, CDR2 FQNNGV. The chain's CDR3 is CASSGGLAGFIDTQYF. The CDR3 nucleotides read TGTGCCAGCAGCGGGGGACTAGCGGGGTTTATAGATACGCAGTATTTT.

DNA of the CDR3: TGTGCCAGCAGTTTACGCAGCTTGGCTTTCTTT. Translation gives CASSLRSLAFF. The chain combines TRBV12-3 or TRBV12-4 with TRBJ1-1; D call uncertain. Between the trimmed V and J ends, which lost 2 bases and 11 bases, there was a span of 9 bases. This CDR3 region has 11 residues.

This clonotype appeared many times. The chain joins TRBV5-1 to TRBJ2-1; D remains ambiguous. Trimming took 2 bases from V and 2 from J, leaving 11 bases between them. Per germline, CDR1 SGHRS and CDR2 YFSETQ. The CDR3 is made up of 15 amino acids. This CDR3 is CASSFGALTYNEQFF. CDR3 nucleotide sequence: TGCGCCAGCAGCTTCGGAGCCTTGACCTACAATGAGCAGTTCTTC.

This clonotype appeared many times. V gene TRBV11-2 combines with J gene TRBJ2-5; TRBD2 matches at 9 bases. The length of the CDR3 is 15 residues. CDR1 and CDR2 (germline): SGHAT, FQNNGV. Trimming cost V 6 bases and J 5 bases; bases outside gene matches: 10. The CDR3 region is CASRFSGGTGETQYF. CDR3 nucleotides: TGTGCCAGCAGATTTAGCGGGGGCACGGGGGAGACCCAGTACTTC.